Below are 27 T cell receptor beta chains sequenced from a single sample in a study of cytomegalovirus exposure and HLA in healthy donors. Vbeta (60) and Jbeta (13) primers were used in the PCR. Here immunoSEQ multiplex PCR was the method, and the copy in TCRdb shows in-frame clones only, minus some. The sample holds 90,000 to 150,000 clones; 70% to 80% are singletons and the top ten take under 14%. The source material was PBMCs. The receptors come from a woman aged 45-65 years in good health and CMV-seropositive.

The chain couples TRBV6-5 to TRBJ2-7, with 8 bases matching TRBD1. This CDR3 region has 15 residues. The germline gives CDR1 MNHEY, CDR2 SVGAGI. J was trimmed by 3 bases and V by 10 bases; bases with no gene match: 14. The CDR3 loop is CATRRTGPGNYEQYF. As DNA, the CDR3 is TGTGCCACGAGGAGGACAGGGCCGGGAAACTACGAGCAGTACTTC.

The chain is built from TRBV28 and TRBJ1-4; TRBD1 agrees at 8 bases. CDR1 is MDHEN and CDR2 is SYDVKM in the germline V gene. The J segment lost 4 bases and the V segment lost 6 bases, leaving 4 bases of the junction unmatched. CDR3 length: 14 residues. The CDR3 reads CASSRDRLNEKLFF. CDR3 nucleotides: TGTGCCAGCAGCCGGGACAGGCTTAATGAAAAACTGTTTTTT.

This chain uses TRBV6-5 with TRBJ2-5; D might be TRBD1 (6 bases). Deletions cut 6 bases from V and 2 bases from J, with 10 bases between. This CDR3 has 13 amino acids. Per germline, CDR1 MNHEY and CDR2 SVGAGI. The CDR3 loop is CASSLGQQETQYF. The CDR3 DNA is TGTGCCAGCAGCCTTGGACAGCAAGAGACCCAGTACTTC.

The rearrangement links TRBV7-2 to TRBJ1-2, with unresolved D. The CDR3 is 13 residues long. From germline, CDR1 is SGHTA and CDR2 FQGNSA. The V gene lost 2 bases and the J gene lost 8 bases, with 12 bases spanning the gap. The CDR3 sequence: CASSLFVDNGYTF. The CDR3 nucleotides are TGTGCCAGCAGCTTATTCGTAGATAACGGCTACACCTTC.

This clone was seen only once. The chain joins TRBV7-2 to TRBJ2-1; 7 bases map to TRBD2. V shed 5 bases and J 5 bases; nucleotides not matched to a gene: 6. This CDR3 spans 14 amino acids. CDR1 and CDR2 (germline): SGHTA, FQGNSA. The CDR3 DNA reads TGTGCCAGCAGCCCTCGGGCGGGAGACAATGAGCAGTTCTTC. It is translated as CASSPRAGDNEQFF.

In this sample, this clone turned up a few times. The chain couples TRBV18 to TRBJ1-1; D is unclear. Germline V gene data show CDR1 as KGHSH and CDR2 as LQKENI. Trimming removed 4 bases from V and 4 bases from J, with 7 bases in between. The CDR3 spans 12 residues. The CDR3 sequence: CASSQYGTEAFF. CDR3 sequence (DNA): TGTGCCAGCTCACAGTACGGCACTGAAGCTTTCTTT.

This sequence joins TRBV28 and TRBJ2-7, with a possible D match to TRBD1 (7 bases). In germline, CDR1 is MDHEN, CDR2 SYDVKM. V was trimmed by 8 bases and J by 4 bases, leaving 15 bases between them. This CDR3 region has 13 residues. CDR3 residues: CASLQTGRYEQYF. CDR3 DNA: TGTGCCAGCCTACAGACAGGGAGGTACGAGCAGTACTTC.

This clone was detected once. CDR3 in DNA: TGTGCCAGCGGCCCGTCACAGGGGTATGGCTACACCTTC. Its protein is CASGPSQGYGYTF. This chain links TRBV6-5 with TRBJ1-2, with TRBD1 identical over 7 bases. The ends lost 8 bases at V and 5 bases at J; junction bases unmatched: 8. The CDR3 totals 13 residues. Germline-derived CDR1 and CDR2 are MNHEY and SVGAGI.

V is TRBV4-3 and J is TRBJ2-1; 11 nucleotides line up with TRBD2. V was clipped by 1 base and J by 9 bases; unmatched bases: 14. CDR3 size: 18 residues. The germline CDR1 and CDR2 sequences are LGHNA and YSLEER. CDR3 sequence: CASSQARGVAGGPSEQFF. DNA of the CDR3: TGCGCCAGCAGCCAAGCACGAGGGGTAGCGGGGGGGCCTAGTGAGCAGTTCTTC.

The chain couples TRBV7-9 to TRBJ1-6; the match to TRBD1 covers 8 bases. Germline loops: CDR1 SEHNR, CDR2 FQNEAQ (reference sequence). The CDR3 sequence is 15 residues long. Germline trimming cut 2 bases from V and 8 bases from J; bases unmatched to any gene: 5. As DNA, the CDR3 is TGTGCCAGCAGCTTATTAGGGACAGGAGATTCACCCCTCCACTTT. Its protein is CASSLLGTGDSPLHF.

The V gene is TRBV15, the J gene TRBJ2-7; 7 bases agree with TRBD1. Germline CDR1 LNHNV, CDR2 YYDKDF (reference sequence). The ends lost 3 bases at V and 5 bases at J; junction bases unmatched: 7. The CDR3 runs to 14 residues. The CDR3 loop is CATSRPDRVDEQYF. Written as DNA, the CDR3 is TGTGCCACCAGCAGGCCTGACAGGGTGGACGAGCAGTACTTC.

This chain uses TRBV7-6 with TRBJ1-2; the D gene is possibly TRBD1 (5 bases). Trimming pared 1 base from V and 1 base from J, leaving 10 bases between. The CDR3 is 15 amino acids. Germline V gene lookup returns CDR1 SGHVS and CDR2 FNYEAQ. The CDR3 region is CASSLGTGDNYGYTF. The CDR3 bases are TGTGCCAGCAGCTTAGGCACAGGTGATAACTATGGCTACACCTTC.

This sequence joins TRBV30 and TRBJ1-5; D not certain. Germline V gives CDR1 GTSNPN, CDR2 SVGIG (reference sequence). Between the trimmed V and J ends, which lost 1 base and 2 bases, there was a span of 9 bases. This CDR3 spans 14 amino acids. In DNA, the CDR3 is TGTGCCTGGAGTGCCCGACGGGGCAATCAGCCCCAGCATTTT. Translating it yields CAWSARRGNQPQHF.

The J gene is TRBJ1-1, the V gene TRBV19, with a possible D match to TRBD1 (5 bases). Germline assignment: CDR1 LNHDA and CDR2 SQIVND (reference sequence). This CDR3 spans 14 amino acids. The germline V and J ends were trimmed by 2 bases and 7 bases, with 14 bases remaining between them. CDR3 coding DNA: TGTGCCAGTAGTATAATCCCAGGGAAAGGTGAAGCTTTCTTT. It specifies CASSIIPGKGEAFF.

This rearrangement joins TRBV10-1 to TRBJ1-2; a possible D gene is TRBD1 (5 bases). V was clipped by 0 bases and J by 0 bases, with 14 bases between them. CDR1 is WNHNN and CDR2 is SYGVQD in the germline V gene (reference sequence). The CDR3 length is 17 residues. In DNA, the CDR3 is TGCGCCAGCAGTGAGTCGAATGGATGGACAACTAACTATGGCTACACCTTC. Encoded protein: CASSESNGWTTNYGYTF.

The rearrangement uses TRBV5-4 and TRBJ2-7, with 7 bases matching TRBD2. With V trimmed by 4 bases and J by 2 bases, 3 bases remained unmatched. The CDR3 length is 13 residues. Germline V gene lookup returns CDR1 SGHNT and CDR2 YYREEE (reference sequence). CDR3 in DNA: TGTGCCAGCAGCGCTAGCGGTACCTACGAGCAGTACTTC. Translated, it gives CASSASGTYEQYF.

This clone appeared a few times. The V call is TRBV7-2, the J call TRBJ2-5; 12 bases match TRBD2. The CDR3 runs to 16 residues. CDR1 is SGHTA and CDR2 is FQGNSA in the germline V gene. The ends lost 5 bases at V and 4 bases at J; junction bases unmatched: 8. The CDR3 is CASSPGGLAGRETQYF. The CDR3 DNA reads TGTGCCAGCAGCCCAGGGGGACTAGCGGGCAGAGAGACCCAGTACTTC.

This chain joins TRBV6-5 and TRBJ2-7, with D tentatively TRBD1 (6 bases). In germline, CDR1 is MNHEY, CDR2 SVGAGI. The CDR3 is 14 residues long. Trimming stripped 6 bases from V and 5 bases from J, with 17 bases between. CDR3 in amino acids: CASSPPDRPNEQYF. CDR3 bases: TGTGCCAGCAGCCCGCCCGACAGGCCCAACGAGCAGTACTTC.

Regarding this clone: Other DNA sequences within the sample encode an identical CDR3. The chain employs TRBV30 and TRBJ2-5; D not certain. CDR1 is GTSNPN, CDR2 SVGIG, per germline (reference sequence). The CDR3 covers 12 residues. Trimming shortened V by 1 base and J by 1 base, and 4 bases separated the two germline ends. The CDR3 loop is CAWSAGQETQYF. DNA of the CDR3: TGTGCCTGGAGTGCAGGCCAAGAGACCCAGTACTTC.

This clone was detected once. V usage is TRBV6-5 and J usage is TRBJ2-2; D gene unclear. The CDR3 has 13 amino acids. CDR1 is MNHEY and CDR2 is SVGAGI in the germline V gene. The V gene lost 3 bases and the J gene lost 4 bases, with 6 bases spanning the gap. The CDR3 DNA sequence: TGTGCCAGCAGTTATCTCGGCACCGGGGAGCTGTTTTTT. Translating it yields CASSYLGTGELFF.

This rearrangement joins TRBV13 to TRBJ1-2; perhaps TRBD1 as D (6 bases). Trimming took off 5 bases at V and 3 bases at J, with 10 bases between the two ends. The CDR3 is made up of 13 amino acids. Germline lookup yields CDR1 PRHDT and CDR2 FYEKMQ (reference sequence). The CDR3: CASSVQGDYGYTF. For the CDR3, the DNA is TGTGCCAGCAGCGTACAGGGCGACTATGGCTACACCTTC.

The V and J genes are TRBV29-1 and TRBJ2-1; D perhaps matches TRBD1 (6 bases). V was pared by 8 bases and J by 3 bases, with 11 bases between. Germline CDR1 SQVTM, CDR2 ANQGSEA. The CDR3 has 12 amino acids. The CDR3 coding sequence is TGCAGCACGCAGGACAGCTACAATGAGCAGTTCTTC. It encodes CSTQDSYNEQFF.

The gene calls are TRBV20-1 and TRBJ2-1, with TRBD1 identical over 9 bases. This CDR3 region has 10 residues. The ends lost 5 bases at V and 15 bases at J; junction bases unmatched: 5. Germline CDR1 is DFQATT and CDR2 is SNEGSKA (reference sequence). The CDR3 DNA sequence: TGCAGTGCTGCGGACAGGGGAAGGTTCTTC. As protein: CSAADRGRFF.

This chain links TRBV2 with TRBJ1-1; weak D call: TRBD1 (5 bases). The CDR3 is 13 residues long. Trimming removed 6 bases at V and 4 bases at J, with 12 bases between. From germline, CDR1 is SNHLY and CDR2 FYNNEI. The CDR3 DNA reads as TGTGCCAGCAGCGACAGTGCTCGCACTGAAGCTTTCTTT. It translates to CASSDSARTEAFF. Full variable domain (remainder filled in from reference TRBV2 and TRBJ1-1): EPEVTQTPSHQVTQMGQEVILRCVPISNHLYFYWYRQILGQKVEFLVSFYNNEISEKSEIFDDQFSVERPDGSNFTLKIRSTKLEDSAMYFCASSDSARTEAFFGQGTRLTVV.

The chain has TRBV28 and TRBJ1-1; D is possibly TRBD1 (6 bases). CDR1 MDHEN and CDR2 SYDVKM come from the germline V gene. Trimming stripped 5 bases from V and 4 bases from J, with 14 bases between. This CDR3 has 14 residues. The CDR3 nucleotides are TGTGCCAGCAGTCCCCCAGGGGTGCGCACTGAAGCTTTCTTT. It encodes CASSPPGVRTEAFF. Combining the CDR3 with reference TRBV28 and TRBJ1-1 gives the whole variable domain DVKVTQSSRYLVKRTGEKVFLECVQDMDHENMFWYRQDPGLGLRLIYFSYDVKMKEKGDIPEGYSVSREKKERFSLILESASTNQTSMYLCASSPPGVRTEAFFGQGTRLTVV.

A word on this clone: The junction and the germline gene differ at one end; a read error may be behind it. V and J are TRBV5-4 and TRBJ1-1; D is undetermined. Germline values: CDR1 SGHNT, CDR2 YYREEE (reference sequence). This CDR3 is built from 14 residues. Here the CDR3 reads CASSFGVVSTEASF. The DNA for the CDR3 is TGTGCCAGCAGCTTCGGGGTAGTGAGTACTGAAGCTTCCTTT.

This sequence joins TRBV5-1 and TRBJ2-1; 8 bases are shared with TRBD2. Trimming cost V 4 bases and J 6 bases; bases outside gene matches: 9. CDR3 length: 15 amino acids. Germline V lookup: CDR1 SGHRS, CDR2 YFSETQ. The CDR3 bases are TGCGCCAGCAGCCACGGGACTAGTGCCGTCAATGAGCAGTTCTTC. Translated, it gives CASSHGTSAVNEQFF.